A selection of T cell receptor beta chains follows, all from one sample in a study of Graves' ophthalmopathy and Graves' hyperthyroidism. TCRdb recomputed calls from the multiplex PCR reads with MiXCR, one row per CDR3 protein. The repertoire holds about 200,000 distinct CDR3 sequences, with under 30% as singletons. Sequenced: peripheral blood. The receptor source for this set is a man aged 50 to 60 with Graves' ophthalmopathy. Each CDR3 is given with its conserved first and last residue. The D gene is left open where the match is weak. Size is omitted from some rows. Given values are once, few, many or a class for expanded clones.

D gene,J gene,clone size,V gene,CDR3 DNA,CDR3 protein
-,TRBJ1-2,-,TRBV7-9,TGTGCCAGCAGCCCACAGGGAAGCTTGGGCTACACCTTC,CASSPQGSLGYTF
-,TRBJ2-7,many,TRBV4-3,TGCGCCAGCAGCCAAGATTGGCTACGCTCCTACGAGCAGTACTTC,CASSQDWLRSYEQYF
TRBD1,TRBJ2-4,many,TRBV7-2,TGTGCCAGCAGCCTACGGACAGGGGGCATGGTGGCCAAAAACATTCAGTACTTC,CASSLRTGGMVAKNIQYF
-,TRBJ2-2,-,TRBV6-5,TGTGCCAGCAGTTACGGGGCGGGAACCGGGGAGCTGTTTTTT,CASSYGAGTGELFF
-,TRBJ1-2,many,TRBV2,TGTGCCAGCAGTGAAGCCGTAGCTAACTATGGCTACACCTTC,CASSEAVANYGYTF
-,TRBJ1-2,-,TRBV12-3/TRBV12-4,TGTGCCAGCAGCCTTCTCGGGACGTCCTATGGCTACACCTTC,CASSLLGTSYGYTF
-,TRBJ2-2,many,TRBV29-1,TGCAGCGTAGTCCCGAACACCGGGGAGCTGTTTTTT,CSVVPNTGELFF
TRBD2,TRBJ2-5,-,TRBV20-1,TGCAGTGCGCGGGGGGACAAACTAGAGACCCAGTACTTC,CSARGDKLETQYF
TRBD1,TRBJ2-7,-,TRBV11-2,TGTGCCAGCAGCCGACAGGGGGTCTGGTACGAGCAGTACTTC,CASSRQGVWYEQYF
TRBD2,TRBJ2-1,many,TRBV6-5,TGTGCCAGCAGTTGGGCAGCGGGAGGGGCCTACAATGAGCAGTTCTTC,CASSWAAGGAYNEQFF
-,TRBJ2-4,many,TRBV29-1,TGCAGCGCCCATCTGACAGAAAACATTCAGTACTTC,CSAHLTENIQYF
-,TRBJ1-1,many,TRBV6-2/TRBV6-3,TGTGCCAGCAGTCCAAACAGGGAGAACACTGAAGCTTTCTTT,CASSPNRENTEAFF
-,TRBJ1-1,many,TRBV20-1,TGCAGTGCTAGAGGGGCCGGAGGAAACACTGAAGCTTTCTTT,CSARGAGGNTEAFF
TRBD1,TRBJ1-6,few,TRBV2,TGTGCCAGCAGGAGCTACAGGGGTAATTCACCCCTCCACTTT,CASRSYRGNSPLHF
TRBD1,TRBJ2-5,many,TRBV24-1,TGTGCCACCAGTGATCGAGGACAGGGGGCGGGAGAGACCCAGTACTTC,CATSDRGQGAGETQYF
TRBD1,TRBJ1-5,-,TRBV2,TGTGCCAGCAGGGAACAGGGGGCGGGCAATCAGCCCCAGCATTTT,CASREQGAGNQPQHF
-,TRBJ1-1,-,TRBV12-3/TRBV12-4,TGTGCCAGCATCCAGAGACAGGCGAACACTGAAGCTTTCTTT,CASIQRQANTEAFF
-,TRBJ2-7,many,TRBV28,TGTGCCAGCAGTGCCCCACGGAGCTCCTACGAGCAGTACTTC,CASSAPRSSYEQYF
-,TRBJ1-5,many,TRBV24-1,TGTGCCACCAGTGATTCCCACGATCAGCCCCAGCATTTT,CATSDSHDQPQHF
-,TRBJ2-5,-,TRBV12-3/TRBV12-4,TGTGCCAGCACTCAAAACAGGGTTCAGGGGACCCAGTACTTC,CASTQNRVQGTQYF
-,TRBJ2-2,-,TRBV6-2/TRBV6-3,TGTGCCCTCCGGGGCCCCGAGGGGCGGGAGCTGTTTTTT,CALRGPEGRELFF
-,TRBJ2-6,many,TRBV7-2,TGTGCCAGCAGCTTAGGACCCGGCTCTGGGGCCAACGTCCTGACTTTC,CASSLGPGSGANVLTF
-,TRBJ2-7,many,TRBV20-1,TGCAGTGCTATAGGTCGAGACTTTACCTACGAGCAGTACTTC,CSAIGRDFTYEQYF
-,TRBJ1-6,many,TRBV7-9,TGTGCCAGCAACGTCGTAGGACAAAAAAATTCACCCCTCCACTTT,CASNVVGQKNSPLHF
-,TRBJ2-4,many,TRBV4-3,TGCGCCAGCAGCCAAGAGTTGGCGGAAAACATTCAGTACTTC,CASSQELAENIQYF
TRBD1,TRBJ1-1,many,TRBV11-2,TGTGCCAGCAAGGACAGGCCCCTCTCGAACACTGAAGCTTTCTTT,CASKDRPLSNTEAFF
-,TRBJ1-2,many,TRBV28,TGTGCCAGCAGTTTCAGAGACTATGGCTACACCTTC,CASSFRDYGYTF
-,TRBJ1-1,many,TRBV7-8,TGTGCCAGCAGCTTAGCGCTGGGGGGCTACACTGAAGCTTTCTTT,CASSLALGGYTEAFF
TRBD2,TRBJ2-2,-,TRBV6-1,TGTGCCAGCAGCTCCCTTCTCGGACTAGCCGACACCGGGGAGCTGTTTTTT,CASSSLLGLADTGELFF
TRBD2,TRBJ2-7,many,TRBV29-1,TGCAGCGCTTCGACTAGCGGGAGTTTTTACGAGCAGTACTTC,CSASTSGSFYEQYF
-,TRBJ1-3,-,TRBV11-2,TGTGCCAGCACGTACCTCGGGGGCCTAACCATATATTTT,CASTYLGGLTIYF
-,TRBJ2-7,many,TRBV3-1,TGTGCCAGCAGCCAAGCAGCGGCGGTGTCTGAGCAGTACTTC,CASSQAAAVSEQYF
-,TRBJ1-2,-,TRBV6-2/TRBV6-3,TGTGCCAGCAGCAACCGCAGGGGACGGAGCTATGGCTACACCTTC,CASSNRRGRSYGYTF
-,TRBJ1-3,many,TRBV12-3/TRBV12-4,TGTTTGGGGTCGCCTGGAAACACCATATATTTT,CLGSPGNTIYF
-,TRBJ1-1,many,TRBV6-2/TRBV6-3,TGTGCCAGCAAGGGGAAGGAGAACACTGAAGCTTTCTTT,CASKGKENTEAFF
-,TRBJ1-1,-,TRBV10-3,TGTGCCATCAGTGTGGACAGCAAGAGGTCTGAAGCTTTCTTT,CAISVDSKRSEAFF
-,TRBJ1-2,-,TRBV4-3,TGCGCCAGCAGCCAAGAGGCTGGGACGGGGGTAGTTAACTATGGCTACACCTTC,CASSQEAGTGVVNYGYTF
TRBD1,TRBJ1-5,many,TRBV6-5,TGTGCCAGCAGACTGGACAGGGCTATTCGGGGGAGTCAGCCCCAGCATTTT,CASRLDRAIRGSQPQHF
TRBD1,TRBJ2-5,-,TRBV12-3/TRBV12-4,TGTGCCAGCAGCCAGGGACAGGGAGCCCAAGAGACCCAGTACTTC,CASSQGQGAQETQYF
-,TRBJ2-5,many,TRBV10-3,TGTGCCATCAGTGAGTCGAGTCTGGGAGAGACCCAGTACTTC,CAISESSLGETQYF
-,TRBJ1-1,many,TRBV2,TGTGCCAGCAGTGAAGTTGAGGGCACTGAAGCTTTCTTT,CASSEVEGTEAFF
TRBD1,TRBJ2-2,many,TRBV24-1,TGTGCCACCCGGGACAGGGGGCGCGCCGGGGAGCTGTTTTTT,CATRDRGRAGELFF
TRBD1,TRBJ2-7,-,TRBV6-5,TGTGCCAGCAGTTACTCGGTAGGGACAGGGGTCGAGCAGTACTTC,CASSYSVGTGVEQYF
-,TRBJ2-4,many,TRBV6-2/TRBV6-3,TGTGCCACCTTGGACAGAACGAACATTCAGTACTTC,CATLDRTNIQYF
TRBD2,TRBJ2-5,many,TRBV27,TGTGCCAGCAGGGCGGGGAGCGGGACCAGAGGGAAAGAGACCCAGTACTTC,CASRAGSGTRGKETQYF
-,TRBJ1-1,many,TRBV7-9,TGTGCCAGCGCCCAAGTCCAGGGCGACGCTGAAGCTTTCTTT,CASAQVQGDAEAFF
TRBD1,TRBJ2-5,-,TRBV6-1,TGTGCCAGCAGGCCGACAGGGTTTGAAGAGACCCAGTACTTC,CASRPTGFEETQYF
TRBD1,TRBJ1-2,-,TRBV20-1,TGCAGTGCTCCGGGACAGGATAACTATGGCTACACCTTC,CSAPGQDNYGYTF
-,TRBJ2-7,many,TRBV27,TGTGCCAGCAGTTTAGCGACTAGCTCCTACGAGCAGTACTTC,CASSLATSSYEQYF